This T cell receptor (beta chain) is drawn from a study of T cells in Graves' hyperthyroidism and ophthalmopathy. It was RNA transcripts that yielded the amplified TCR beta CDR3 regions. Researchers ran a first-round RT-PCR on the TCR CDR3 using the HTBI primer set. TCRdb re-derived calls from the multiplex PCR reads in MiXCR, one entry per CDR3 protein. The sample shows 530,000 or so distinct CDR3 sequences, 40% to 55% of them seen only once. Trimming shortened V by 2 bases and J by 2 bases, and 9 bases separated the two germline ends. Germline CDR1 and CDR2: WSHSY and SAAADI. The CDR3 totals 14 residues. An absence of ophthalmopathy progression within 18 months meant stable Graves' hyperthyroidism. Any patient presenting with uncontrolled infection, other autoimmune disease, pregnancy or lactation was left out. Each diagnosis was grounded in clinical symptoms, serum thyroxine and TRAb, thyroid ultrasound, and orbital computed tomography.

The sequence was obtained from a woman younger than 35 with Graves' hyperthyroidism. The chain has TRBV10-2 and TRBJ2-5; D perhaps matches TRBD2 (5 bases). The material sequenced was peripheral blood or thyroid tissue (not recorded which). CDR3 in amino acids: CASSEGRTQETQYF. The DNA for the CDR3 is TGCGCCAGCAGTGAGGGCAGGACTCAAGAGACCCAGTACTTC.